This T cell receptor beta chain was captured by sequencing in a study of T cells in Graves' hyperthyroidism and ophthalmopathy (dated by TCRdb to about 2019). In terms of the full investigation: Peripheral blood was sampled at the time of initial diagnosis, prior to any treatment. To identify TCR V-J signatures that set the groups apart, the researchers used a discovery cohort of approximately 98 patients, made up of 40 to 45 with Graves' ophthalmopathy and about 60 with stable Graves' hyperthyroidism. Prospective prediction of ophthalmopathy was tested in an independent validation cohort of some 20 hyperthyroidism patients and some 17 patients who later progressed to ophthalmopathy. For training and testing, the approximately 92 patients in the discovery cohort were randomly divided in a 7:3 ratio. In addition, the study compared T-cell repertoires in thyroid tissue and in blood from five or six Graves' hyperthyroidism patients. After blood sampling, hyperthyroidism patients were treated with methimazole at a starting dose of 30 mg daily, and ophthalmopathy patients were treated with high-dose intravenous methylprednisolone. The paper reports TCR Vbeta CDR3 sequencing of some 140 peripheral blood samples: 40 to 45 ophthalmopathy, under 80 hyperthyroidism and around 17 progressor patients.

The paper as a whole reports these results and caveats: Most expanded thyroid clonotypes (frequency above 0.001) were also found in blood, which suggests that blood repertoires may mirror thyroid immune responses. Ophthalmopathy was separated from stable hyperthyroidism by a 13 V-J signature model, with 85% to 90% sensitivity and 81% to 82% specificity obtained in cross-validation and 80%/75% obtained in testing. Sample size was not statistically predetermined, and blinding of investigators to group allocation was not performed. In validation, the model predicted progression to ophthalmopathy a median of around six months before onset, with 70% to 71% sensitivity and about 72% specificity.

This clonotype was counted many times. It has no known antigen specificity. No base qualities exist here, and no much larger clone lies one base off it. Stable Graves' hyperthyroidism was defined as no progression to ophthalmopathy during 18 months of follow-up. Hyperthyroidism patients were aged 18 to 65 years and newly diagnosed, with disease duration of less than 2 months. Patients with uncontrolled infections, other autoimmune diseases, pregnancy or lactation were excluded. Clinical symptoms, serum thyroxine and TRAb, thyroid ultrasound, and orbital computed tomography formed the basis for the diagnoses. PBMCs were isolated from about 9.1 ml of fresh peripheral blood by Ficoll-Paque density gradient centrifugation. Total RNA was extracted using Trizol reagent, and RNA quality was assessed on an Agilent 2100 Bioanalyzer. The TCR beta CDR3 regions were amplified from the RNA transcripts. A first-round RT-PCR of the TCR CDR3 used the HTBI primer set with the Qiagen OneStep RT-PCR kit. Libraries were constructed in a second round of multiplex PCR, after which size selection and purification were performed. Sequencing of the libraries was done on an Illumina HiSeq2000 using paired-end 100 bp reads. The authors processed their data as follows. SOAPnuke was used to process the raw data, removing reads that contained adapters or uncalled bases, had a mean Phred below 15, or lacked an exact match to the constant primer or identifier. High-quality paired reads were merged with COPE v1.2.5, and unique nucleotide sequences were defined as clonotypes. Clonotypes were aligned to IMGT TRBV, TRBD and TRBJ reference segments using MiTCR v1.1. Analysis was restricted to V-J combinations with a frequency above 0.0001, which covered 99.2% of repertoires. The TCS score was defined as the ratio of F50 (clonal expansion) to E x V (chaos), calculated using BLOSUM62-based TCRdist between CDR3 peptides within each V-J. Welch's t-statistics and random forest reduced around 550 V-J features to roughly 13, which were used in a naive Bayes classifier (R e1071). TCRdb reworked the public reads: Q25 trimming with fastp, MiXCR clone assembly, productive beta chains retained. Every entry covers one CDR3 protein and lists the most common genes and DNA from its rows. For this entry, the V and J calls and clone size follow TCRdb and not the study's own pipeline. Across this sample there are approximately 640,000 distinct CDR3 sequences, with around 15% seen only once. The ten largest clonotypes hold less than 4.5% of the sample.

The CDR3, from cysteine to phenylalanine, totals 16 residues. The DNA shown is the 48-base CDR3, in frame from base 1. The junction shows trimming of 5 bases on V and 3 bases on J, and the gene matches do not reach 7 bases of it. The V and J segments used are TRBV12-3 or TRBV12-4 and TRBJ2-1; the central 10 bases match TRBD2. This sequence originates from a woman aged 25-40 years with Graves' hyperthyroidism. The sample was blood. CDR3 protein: CASSGGLADIYNEQFF. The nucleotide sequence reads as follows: TGTGCCAGCAGTGGCGGACTAGCGGACATCTACAATGAGCAGTTCTTC.